This is a list of T cell receptor beta chains from one sample in a study of T cell changes during pregnancy in multiple sclerosis. Measured with immunoSEQ multiplex PCR; TCRdb has only the in-frame clones, and not every one. The repertoire holds around 50,000 clones, with roughly 93% as singletons. The specimen comprised CD8+ T cells from peripheral blood mononuclear cells, sampled in the second trimester of pregnancy. The receptors shown here come from a female donor with multiple sclerosis, enrolled in a pregnancy study. CDR3s include the opening cysteine and the closing phenylalanine or tryptophan. A D gene is named only where the DNA matches it firmly. Clone size is not always given. Where it is, it says once, few, many or a class for expanded clones.

size: NA; J: TRBJ2-7; D: NA; V: TRBV4-1; DNA: TGCGCCAGCAGCCAATCCAAGGGGGTTATCTACGAGCAGTACTTC; CDR3: CASSQSKGVIYEQYF
size: few; J: TRBJ1-2; D: TRBD1; V: TRBV19; DNA: TGTGCCAGTACCGAGACAGGGGGAGCTAACTATGGCTACACCTTC; CDR3: CASTETGGANYGYTF
size: NA; J: TRBJ1-4; D: TRBD1; V: TRBV7-9; DNA: TGTGCCAGCAGCGCAAAGGACAGGCTGTTGAGGGAAAATGAAAAACTGTTTTTT; CDR3: CASSAKDRLLRENEKLFF
size: NA; J: TRBJ2-1; D: NA; V: TRBV4-1; DNA: TGCGCCAGCAGCCAAGTGAACCTTATCGGTGCTGAGCAGTTCTTC; CDR3: CASSQVNLIGAEQFF
size: NA; J: TRBJ2-1; D: NA; V: TRBV6-6; DNA: TGTGCCAGCAGTTCCCTCTTGGACAGCCACAATGAGCAGTTCTTC; CDR3: CASSSLLDSHNEQFF
size: once; J: TRBJ2-1; D: TRBD2; V: TRBV6-5; DNA: TGTGCCAGCAGTTGGCTAGCGGGGGGGCCGAATGAGCAGTTCTTC; CDR3: CASSWLAGGPNEQFF
size: NA; J: TRBJ2-7; D: TRBD2; V: TRBV28; DNA: TGTGCCAGCAGTTTTTCCCCCCCCATAGCGGGAGGTTTTGAGCAGTACTTC; CDR3: CASSFSPPIAGGFEQYF
size: NA; J: TRBJ2-5; D: TRBD1; V: TRBV4-3; DNA: TGCGCCAGCAGCCATTCGACAGGGGGCGCTGGGACCCAGTACTTC; CDR3: CASSHSTGGAGTQYF
size: NA; J: TRBJ2-7; D: NA; V: TRBV10-1; DNA: TGCGCCAGCAGTGAGTCAGGTACGGGATACTACGAGCAGTACTTC; CDR3: CASSESGTGYYEQYF
size: few; J: TRBJ2-2; D: TRBD2; V: TRBV9; DNA: TGTGCCAGCAGCCCTAGACTAGCGGGTACCGGGGAGCTGTTTTTT; CDR3: CASSPRLAGTGELFF
size: NA; J: TRBJ1-1; D: TRBD1; V: TRBV10-2; DNA: TGCGCCAGCCTGAACAGGGGGAATCCCACTGAAGCTTTCTTT; CDR3: CASLNRGNPTEAFF
size: NA; J: TRBJ1-1; D: TRBD1; V: TRBV28; DNA: TGTGCCAGCACTCGGGACAGGGGGGGCACTGAAGCTTTCTTT; CDR3: CASTRDRGGTEAFF
size: once; J: TRBJ2-5; D: NA; V: TRBV4-2; DNA: TGTGCCAGCAGCCAAGATGACGTCGGGGGGCTCCAAGAGACCCAGTACTTC; CDR3: CASSQDDVGGLQETQYF
size: NA; J: TRBJ2-5; D: TRBD2; V: TRBV19; DNA: TGTGCCAGTAGTATTAGCGGGTGGGAGACCCAGTACTTC; CDR3: CASSISGWETQYF
size: NA; J: TRBJ1-5; D: NA; V: TRBV4-3; DNA: TGCGCCAGCAGCCAAGATTTGCGCGAAAGCAATCAGCCCCAGCATTTT; CDR3: CASSQDLRESNQPQHF
size: NA; J: TRBJ2-1; D: NA; V: TRBV27; DNA: TGTGCCAGCAGTTTATCTGGGGGCTTGGAGCAGTTCTTC; CDR3: CASSLSGGLEQFF
size: NA; J: TRBJ2-1; D: TRBD2; V: TRBV27; DNA: TGTGCCAGCCTCTTAACCAGCGGGAATCTCAATGAGCAGTTCTTC; CDR3: CASLLTSGNLNEQFF
size: once; J: TRBJ2-7; D: TRBD1; V: TRBV2; DNA: TGTGCCAGCACTATAACCGGGCCAGGGGGAAACTACGAGCAGTACTTC; CDR3: CASTITGPGGNYEQYF
size: NA; J: TRBJ2-7; D: TRBD1; V: TRBV19; DNA: TGTGCCAGTAGTGCGTCGGACAGGGACTACGAGCAGTACTTC; CDR3: CASSASDRDYEQYF
size: NA; J: TRBJ1-1; D: NA; V: TRBV19; DNA: TGTGCCAGTAGCCCCACAGTGGCCCTACAGGGCTACACTGAAGCTTTCTTT; CDR3: CASSPTVALQGYTEAFF
size: NA; J: TRBJ1-4; D: TRBD1; V: TRBV6-5; DNA: TGTGCCAGCAGTTATTCCGGGACAGGGGGGGAAAAACTGTTTTTT; CDR3: CASSYSGTGGEKLFF
size: NA; J: TRBJ2-1; D: NA; V: TRBV7-6; DNA: TGTGCCAGCAGCTTAGCGGAGGGTTACAATGAGCAGTTCTTC; CDR3: CASSLAEGYNEQFF
size: NA; J: TRBJ2-7; D: TRBD1; V: TRBV7-8; DNA: TGTGCCAGCAGCAAACCGGGACAGCTCTACGAGCAGTACTTC; CDR3: CASSKPGQLYEQYF
size: few; J: TRBJ2-2; D: TRBD1; V: TRBV28; DNA: TGTGCCAGCAGTGGGGACAGGGGGATCACCGGGGAGCTGTTTTTT; CDR3: CASSGDRGITGELFF
size: NA; J: TRBJ2-7; D: NA; V: TRBV7-9; DNA: TGTGCCAGCAGCTATGGCGGCTACGAGCAGTACTTC; CDR3: CASSYGGYEQYF
size: NA; J: TRBJ2-7; D: NA; V: TRBV5-1; DNA: TGCGCCAGCAGCCCCTTAGGAGGGGGCTTTAACGAGCAGTACTTC; CDR3: CASSPLGGGFNEQYF
size: once; J: TRBJ1-2; D: NA; V: TRBV27; DNA: TGTGCCAGCACCCCACGGGGGAACTATGGCTACACCTTC; CDR3: CASTPRGNYGYTF
size: NA; J: TRBJ2-2; D: NA; V: TRBV27; DNA: TGTGCCAGCAAATACTTCACCGGGGAGCTGTTTTTT; CDR3: CASKYFTGELFF
size: NA; J: TRBJ2-7; D: NA; V: TRBV6-1; DNA: TGTGCCAGCAGCCCGGTGGGCAGGGACTACGAGCAGTACTTC; CDR3: CASSPVGRDYEQYF
size: NA; J: TRBJ2-7; D: TRBD2; V: TRBV7-9; DNA: TGTGCCAGCAGCTCCCCGGGACTAGCGGGAGCGGCGTACGAGCAGTACTTC; CDR3: CASSSPGLAGAAYEQYF
size: NA; J: TRBJ2-1; D: NA; V: TRBV7-8; DNA: TGTGCCAGCAGCTCTACAGGGAGTTGGTACAATGAGCAGTTCTTC; CDR3: CASSSTGSWYNEQFF